One T cell receptor beta chain is described in this entry. The source of the sample is a study of control samples from healthy donors and cancer patients. Trimming removed 10 bases at V and 4 bases at J, with 7 bases between. From germline, CDR1 is SGHAT and CDR2 FQNNGV. The CDR3 is 10 amino acids. Using immunoSEQ multiplex PCR, the repertoire was profiled, and TCRdb retains in-frame clones only, with some absent. The table shows 150,000 to 200,000 clones, with around nine tenths occurring only once. This sequence originates from a woman aged 25 to 39 in good health. The chain joins TRBV11-2 to TRBJ1-2; tentatively, D is TRBD1 (6 bases). The sequenced material came from blood. The CDR3 loop reads CATGAYGYTF. As DNA, the CDR3 is TGTGCCACAGGGGCCTATGGCTACACCTTC.